Sequencing of this T cell receptor (beta chain) was carried out in a study of blood T cell repertoires in COVID-19. Germline V gene sequence: CDR1 LNHDA, CDR2 SQIVND (reference sequence). The CDR3 is 15 amino acids. V was shortened by 4 bases and J by 1 base, with 10 bases between the two germline ends. Profiling relied on immunoSEQ multiplex PCR, and the TCRdb table lists in-frame clones only, not all of them. The repertoire holds approximately 14,000 clones, with 81% as singletons. The sample consisted of peripheral blood. The rearrangement uses TRBV19 and TRBJ1-4, with TRBD1 as a possible D gene (6 bases). The TCR was taken from a human donor in a cohort sampled during active COVID-19. The CDR3 DNA follows: TGTGCCAGTAGTACAGGGGAGGGAACTAATGAAAAACTGTTTTTT. It encodes CASSTGEGTNEKLFF.